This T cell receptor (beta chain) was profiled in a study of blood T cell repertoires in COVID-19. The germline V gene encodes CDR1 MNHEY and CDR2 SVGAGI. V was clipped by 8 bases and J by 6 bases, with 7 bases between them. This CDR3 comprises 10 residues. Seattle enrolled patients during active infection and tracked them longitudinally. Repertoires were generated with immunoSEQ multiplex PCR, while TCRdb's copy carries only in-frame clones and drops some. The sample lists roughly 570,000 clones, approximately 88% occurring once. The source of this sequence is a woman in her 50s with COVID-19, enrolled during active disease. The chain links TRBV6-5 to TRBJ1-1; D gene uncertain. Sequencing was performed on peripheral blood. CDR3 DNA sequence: TGTGCCAGCTTGACTGCTGAAGCTTTCTTT. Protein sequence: CASLTAEAFF.